This TCR beta chain was recovered during a study of cytomegalovirus exposure and HLA in healthy donors. CDR1 SGHTS and CDR2 YDEGEE come from the germline V gene. Trimming took 2 bases from V and 1 from J; bases not matched to a gene: 2. This CDR3 is built from 15 residues. The PCR ran on 60 Vbeta and 13 Jbeta primers. Sequenced by immunoSEQ multiplex PCR; TCRdb stores in-frame clones only, minus some. The table shows roughly 97,000 clones, with around 80% occurring only once. The chain is built from TRBV5-8 and TRBJ2-2; 7 nucleotides agree with TRBD1. Sequencing input: PBMCs. This TCR was recovered from a woman in her thirties or forties in good health and CMV-seronegative. The CDR3 nucleotides read TGTGCCAGCAGCTTCGGGACAGTGAACACCGGGGAGCTGTTTTTT. Amino acid sequence: CASSFGTVNTGELFF.